The 27 T cell receptor beta chains given below trace back to one sample, sequenced in a study of T cell responses to AZD1222 COVID-19 vaccine. Sequencing was performed with immunoSEQ multiplex PCR; in TCRdb, only in-frame clones are kept and a portion is missing. The sample includes around 99,000 clones, more than 90% of them seen just once. Sequenced here: peripheral blood, sampled on day 0 of AZD1222 vaccination. The receptors originated from an adult in good health.

The V gene is TRBV2, the J gene TRBJ1-5; 7 bases match TRBD1. The V gene end was trimmed by 3 bases and the J gene end by 4 bases; junction bases not matched to a gene: 3. CDR3 size: 14 residues. The germline V gene encodes CDR1 SNHLY and CDR2 FYNNEI. CDR3 sequence (DNA): TGTGCCAGCAGTGAGACAGGGTGGAATCAGCCCCAGCATTTT. Translation: CASSETGWNQPQHF.

This clone turned up a few times. The chain employs TRBV6-5 and TRBJ1-2, with D possibly TRBD1 on 5 matching bases. V lost 5 bases and J 3 bases, leaving 10 bases between the germline ends. The CDR3 has 13 residues. Germline CDR1 and CDR2: MNHEY and SVGAGI. The CDR3 nucleotides read TGTGCCAGCAGTACTCGACAGTACTATGGCTACACCTTC. Amino acid sequence: CASSTRQYYGYTF.

The chain recombines TRBV5-5 with TRBJ1-5, with D uncertain. The germline gives CDR1 SGHKS, CDR2 YYEKEE (reference sequence). The CDR3 loop spans 13 amino acids. Trimming pared 2 bases from V and 2 bases from J, leaving 5 bases between. CDR3 sequence (DNA): TGTGCCAGCAGCTTTAGCCGCAATCAGCCCCAGCATTTT. It is translated as CASSFSRNQPQHF.

V and J are TRBV5-1 and TRBJ2-7; 12 bases match TRBD2. Germline V gene sequence: CDR1 SGHRS, CDR2 YFSETQ. J was trimmed by 4 bases and V by 4 bases; bases with no gene match: 6. The CDR3 has 15 residues. CDR3 region: CASSPGGTSGYEQYF. CDR3 nucleotides: TGCGCCAGCAGCCCGGGAGGGACTAGCGGGTACGAGCAGTACTTC.

V is TRBV7-8 and J is TRBJ1-4; D not resolved. The V end lost 1 base, the J end lost 7 bases, and 4 bases lay between the germline ends. There are 12 residues in the CDR3. Germline-derived CDR1 and CDR2 are SGHVS and FQNEAQ. CDR3 sequence: CASSLDGEKLFF. In DNA form, the CDR3 reads TGTGCCAGCAGCTTAGACGGTGAAAAACTGTTTTTT.

The chain recombines TRBV10-3 with TRBJ2-7; tentative D call: TRBD1 (7 bases). The CDR3 contains 12 residues. Germline values: CDR1 ENHRY, CDR2 SYGVKD. Trimming took off 10 bases at V and 3 bases at J, with 13 bases between the two ends. The CDR3: CATGDRNYEQYF. The CDR3 bases are TGTGCCACGGGGGACAGAAACTACGAGCAGTACTTC.

The rearrangement uses TRBV7-9 and TRBJ2-7; tentative D call: TRBD1 (5 bases). The V gene's germline CDR1 is SEHNR and CDR2 FQNEAQ (reference sequence). Trimming removed 0 bases from V and 5 bases from J, with 8 bases in between. The CDR3 is 13 residues long. CDR3 amino acids: CASSLAGRNEQYF. In DNA form, the CDR3 reads TGTGCCAGCAGCTTAGCGGGGCGAAACGAGCAGTACTTC.

The chain links TRBV24-1 to TRBJ2-3; 13 nucleotides line up with TRBD2. Trimming took 4 bases from V and 7 from J; bases not matched to a gene: 4. The length of the CDR3 is 15 residues. Germline CDR1 is KGHDR and CDR2 is SFDVKD. In nucleotides, the CDR3 is TGTGCCACCAGTGACGGACTAGCGGGGGAGCATACGCAGTATTTT. It codes for CATSDGLAGEHTQYF.

The chain employs TRBV5-6 and TRBJ1-1; D is ambiguous. The V end lost 8 bases, the J end lost 1 base, and 6 bases lay between the germline ends. Germline V gene lookup returns CDR1 SGHDT and CDR2 YYEEEE. This CDR3 has 11 amino acids. This CDR3 reads CARGGNTEAFF. The CDR3 DNA sequence: TGTGCCAGGGGAGGGAACACTGAAGCTTTCTTT.

The gene calls are TRBV5-4 and TRBJ1-2; D is ambiguous. Germline CDR1 reads SGHNT; CDR2 reads YYREEE (reference sequence). Trimming removed 4 bases at V and 3 bases at J, with 4 bases between. This CDR3 region has 11 residues. The CDR3 sequence is CASSRDYGYTF. As DNA, the CDR3 is TGTGCCAGCAGCCGCGACTATGGCTACACCTTC.

The rearrangement links TRBV6-5 to TRBJ1-4; D uncertain. CDR3 length: 16 amino acids. Trimming removed 0 bases from V and 7 bases from J, with 15 bases in between. Germline V gene sequence: CDR1 MNHEY, CDR2 SVGAGI. CDR3 residues: CASSYSDGRSGEKLFF. CDR3 DNA: TGTGCCAGCAGTTACTCGGACGGACGATCGGGTGAAAAACTGTTTTTT.

V gene TRBV5-6 combines with J gene TRBJ1-1, with 8 bases identical to TRBD1. From germline, CDR1 is SGHDT and CDR2 YYEEEE. This CDR3 region has 14 residues. V shed 4 bases and J 4 bases; nucleotides not matched to a gene: 6. In nucleotides, the CDR3 is TGTGCCAGCAGCCTGGGACAGGTTGCCACTGAAGCTTTCTTT. This gives the protein CASSLGQVATEAFF. Based on the CDR3 plus reference TRBV5-6 and TRBJ1-1, the full variable domain is DAGVTQSPTHLIKTRGQQVTLRCSPKSGHDTVSWYQQALGQGPQFIFQYYEEEERQRGNFPDRFSGHQFPNYSSELNVNALLLGDSALYLCASSLGQVATEAFFGQGTRLTVV.

This chain uses TRBV4-2 with TRBJ2-3; 7 nucleotides match TRBD2. V shed 4 bases and J 5 bases; nucleotides not matched to a gene: 12. Germline CDR1 reads LGHNA; CDR2 reads YNFKEQ. This CDR3 has 16 residues. CDR3 sequence reads: CASSLGQGGSGDTQYF. DNA for the CDR3: TGTGCCAGCAGCCTCGGGCAAGGCGGGAGCGGAGATACGCAGTATTTT.

This sequence joins TRBV5-5 and TRBJ1-3, with 8 bases that match TRBD1. The CDR3 covers 17 residues. CDR1 SGHKS and CDR2 YYEKEE come from the germline V gene (reference sequence). J lost 0 bases, V lost 4 bases, and 9 bases had no gene match. The CDR3 reads CASSHGLGQGSGNTIYF. Written as DNA, the CDR3 is TGTGCCAGCAGCCACGGGTTAGGACAGGGCTCTGGAAACACCATATATTTT. Complete variable domain (other parts from reference TRBV5-5 and TRBJ1-3): DAGVTQSPTHLIKTRGQQVTLRCSPISGHKSVSWYQQVLGQGPQFIFQYYEKEERGRGNFPDRFSARQFPNYSSELNVNALLLGDSALYLCASSHGLGQGSGNTIYFGEGSWLTVV.

The chain recombines TRBV4-1 with TRBJ1-1; TRBD1 might be the D (5 bases). Germline CDR1 is MGHRA and CDR2 is YSYEKL. V was trimmed by 3 bases and J by 0 bases, leaving 14 bases between them. This CDR3 is built from 16 residues. The CDR3 loop reads CASSHAVGTLNTEAFF. CDR3 DNA: TGCGCCAGCAGCCATGCTGTCGGGACGTTGAACACTGAAGCTTTCTTT.

V usage is TRBV2 and J usage is TRBJ2-1; 8 bases fit TRBD1. V dropped 5 bases and J dropped 9; count of bases not matched to a gene: 6. The CDR3 totals 13 residues. Germline V gene lookup returns CDR1 SNHLY and CDR2 FYNNEI. In DNA, the CDR3 is TGTGCCAGCAGTCGACAGGGGCATGGTGAGCAGTTCTTC. It codes for CASSRQGHGEQFF.

The rearrangement uses TRBV3-1 (or the pseudogene TRBV3-2) and TRBJ1-6; 8 positions agree with TRBD1. J gave up 9 bases and V 1 base, and 5 bases lay outside the gene matches. The CDR3 extends over 15 amino acids. From germline, CDR1 is LGHDT and CDR2 YNNKEL (reference sequence). The CDR3 coding sequence is TGTGCCAGCAGCCAAGCCGTGACAGGGGTTTCACCCCTCCACTTT. Protein: CASSQAVTGVSPLHF.

The J gene is TRBJ2-2, the V gene TRBV6-6, with D tentatively TRBD2 (5 bases). CDR1 is MNHNY and CDR2 is SVGAGI in the germline V gene (reference sequence). The CDR3 covers 13 residues. V lost 7 bases, J lost 6 bases, and 12 bases lay in between. CDR3 amino acids: CASNLLVPGELFF. CDR3 nucleotides: TGTGCCAGCAATCTACTAGTACCCGGGGAGCTGTTTTTT.

V is TRBV19 and J is TRBJ1-2; 8 nucleotides agree with TRBD1. Germline V gene data show CDR1 as LNHDA and CDR2 as SQIVND (reference sequence). This CDR3 has 14 amino acids. With V trimmed by 3 bases and J by 5 bases, 5 bases remained unmatched. As DNA, the CDR3 is TGTGCCAGTAGTATGACAGGGGATCTTTATGGCTACACCTTC. As protein: CASSMTGDLYGYTF.

This clone appeared once. The chain employs TRBV30 and TRBJ1-2, with 7 bases fitting TRBD1. J lost 8 bases, V lost 8 bases, and 17 bases had no gene match. This CDR3 region has 14 residues. Per germline, CDR1 GTSNPN and CDR2 SVGIG (reference sequence). CDR3 bases: TGTGCCGGACGGGGACAGTCCCTCTTTGGGGGCTACACCTTC. Protein product: CAGRGQSLFGGYTF.

The rearrangement joins TRBV3-1 (or the pseudogene TRBV3-2) to TRBJ2-1; D remains ambiguous. V was shortened by 0 bases and J by 1 base, with 7 bases between the two germline ends. This CDR3 is 15 amino acids long. Germline CDR1 LGHDT, CDR2 YNNKEL (reference sequence). The CDR3 protein is CASSQDSTSYNEQFF. The CDR3 coding sequence is TGTGCCAGCAGCCAAGACAGCACTTCCTACAATGAGCAGTTCTTC.

This rearrangement joins TRBV10-3 to TRBJ1-6; weak D call: TRBD1 (5 bases). CDR3 length equals 14 residues. Trimming pared 8 bases from V and 7 bases from J, leaving 15 bases between. In germline, CDR1 is ENHRY, CDR2 SYGVKD. CDR3 DNA: TGTGCCATCCGGGACGCAGGAGCGAATTCACCCCTCCACTTT. Translation gives CAIRDAGANSPLHF.

This rearrangement joins TRBV10-2 to TRBJ2-5; 7 bases are a match to TRBD2. After removal of 4 bases from V and 6 bases from J, the junction contained 8 bases not matched to a gene. CDR1 and CDR2 from the germline V gene are WSHSY and SAAADI. The CDR3 consists of 14 residues. The CDR3 reads CASSVSGVLQTQYF. The CDR3 region has the DNA TGCGCCAGCAGTGTAAGCGGGGTCTTGCAGACCCAGTACTTC.

J is TRBJ1-4 and V is TRBV7-9; no clear D. Germline V gives CDR1 SEHNR, CDR2 FQNEAQ (reference sequence). Trimming took 5 bases from V and 10 from J, leaving 11 bases between them. The length of the CDR3 is 12 residues. CDR3 residues: CASSLGDGKLFF. In DNA form, the CDR3 reads TGTGCCAGCAGCCTGGGCGATGGAAAACTGTTTTTT.

V is TRBV28 and J is TRBJ1-2; D perhaps matches TRBD1 (5 bases). This CDR3 comprises 14 residues. Trimming shortened V by 5 bases and J by 4 bases, and 14 bases separated the two germline ends. Germline CDR1 reads MDHEN; CDR2 reads SYDVKM. DNA for the CDR3: TGTGCCAGCAGTCGCAGGGTAAAAGGCTATGGCTACACCTTC. Its translation is CASSRRVKGYGYTF.

The chain is built from TRBV12-5 and TRBJ1-1; possible D gene TRBD1, 5 bases. V was trimmed by 0 bases and J by 2 bases, leaving 13 bases between them. CDR1 and CDR2 (germline): LGHNT, FRNRAP. The CDR3 covers 16 residues. The CDR3 reads CASGLVVGHRNTEAFF. The CDR3 DNA sequence: TGTGCTAGTGGTTTGGTAGTAGGACACCGAAACACTGAAGCTTTCTTT.

J is TRBJ1-3 and V is TRBV28; D call uncertain. Germline V gene lookup returns CDR1 MDHEN and CDR2 SYDVKM. The CDR3 runs to 15 residues. Trimming shortened V by 6 bases and J by 0 bases, and 12 bases separated the two germline ends. The CDR3 DNA reads TGTGCCAGCAGCCGTAGACGGAACTCTGGAAACACCATATATTTT. This translates into CASSRRRNSGNTIYF.